This T cell receptor beta chain was observed in a study of blood T cell repertoires in COVID-19. Germline values: CDR1 GTSNPN, CDR2 SVGIG (reference sequence). V lost 5 bases, J lost 1 base, and 2 bases stayed unmatched. This CDR3 is 13 amino acids long. Profiled with immunoSEQ multiplex PCR; TCRdb holds only in-frame clones, not every one. The sample holds 300,000 to 400,000 clones, 87% seen once. Seattle patients were enrolled during active infection and followed longitudinally. The chain joins TRBV30 to TRBJ1-1; 9 bases are a match to TRBD1. The sample consisted of peripheral blood. The receptor was derived from a woman aged 50 to 60 with COVID-19, enrolled during active disease. The DNA for the CDR3 is TGTGCCTGGGGGGGACAGGGGAACACTGAAGCTTTCTTT. Translated: CAWGGQGNTEAFF.